Presented here are 3 T cell receptor beta chains from one specimen sequenced in a study of T-cell reconstitution after alpha-beta-depleted transplantation in children. The library targeted TCRbeta and was prepared with unique molecular identifiers. TCRdb redid the calling of the PCR reads with MiXCR, one entry per CDR3 protein. The sample has 440,000 or so distinct CDR3 sequences, 43% seen once. The starting material was PBMCs, obtained before TCRalphabeta/CD19-depleted stem cell transplant. The receptors were sampled from a girl aged 2 to 9 with aplastic anemia, due to receive a stem cell transplant.

The rearrangement joins TRBV6-2 or TRBV6-3 to TRBJ1-5; 7 bases map to TRBD1. From germline, CDR1 is MNHEY and CDR2 SVGEGT. V shed 3 bases and J 4 bases; nucleotides not matched to a gene: 3. The CDR3 has 14 residues. CDR3 nucleotides: TGTGCCAGCAGTTATACAGGGGCTAATCAGCCCCAGCATTTT. This codes for CASSYTGANQPQHF.

The rearrangement joins TRBV5-1 to TRBJ2-1, with 7 bases that match TRBD2. The CDR3 loop spans 15 amino acids. CDR1 and CDR2 (germline): SGHRS, YFSETQ. Losses at the gene ends were 0 bases for V and 3 bases for J; bases not matched to a gene: 3. The CDR3 region is CASSLGGGRYNEQFF. CDR3 nucleotide sequence: TGCGCCAGCAGCTTGGGCGGGGGACGCTACAATGAGCAGTTCTTC.

The J gene is TRBJ1-1, the V gene TRBV13; D gene ambiguous. Germline CDR1 and CDR2: PRHDT and FYEKMQ (reference sequence). Trimming removed 5 bases at V and 7 bases at J, with 8 bases between. The CDR3 extends over 11 amino acids. The CDR3 DNA reads as TGTGCCAGCAGCAGGGCCGTTGAAGCTTTCTTT. Amino acid sequence: CASSRAVEAFF.